This T cell receptor (beta chain) stems from a study of T cell responses to AZD1222 COVID-19 vaccine. The CDR3 length is 16 residues. The V end lost 4 bases, the J end lost 7 bases, and 19 bases lay between the germline ends. Germline CDR1 is SGHTA and CDR2 is FQGNSA. Findings of the study overall: Spike-spanning, vaccine-associated CD4 TCRs were dominant at 160-218 and 743-854. Within unmutated variant regions lay the reported targets of nearly half of spike-specific TCRs. Without day 14 samples, only post-peak T cell repertoires were studied.

Notes on this clone: Its antigen is still unknown.

The assay was immunoSEQ multiplex PCR, and TCRdb's table has in-frame clones only and misses some. This table holds roughly 170,000 clones, about 92% found once. The material was peripheral blood, obtained on day 0 of AZD1222 vaccination. The receptor comes from an adult in good health. The chain uses TRBV7-2 and TRBJ2-2; TRBD2 is a possible D gene (6 bases). The chain's CDR3 is CASSSGGSPFVGELFF. CDR3 in DNA: TGTGCCAGCAGCTCAGGAGGGTCCCCGTTTGTCGGGGAGCTGTTTTTT.